The next 25 T cell receptor beta chains were all read from a single sample in a study of blood T cells in healthy people across ages. The second PCR ran about 7 to 12 cycles with a sample-barcoded 5' primer and J-beta primers. TCRdb called the 5' RACE reads again in MiXCR, with one record for every CDR3 protein. Here the sample spans 1.5 million or so distinct CDR3 sequences, around 40% being singletons. Material for sequencing was blood. The source of these receptors is a woman between 18 and 30 years old in good health.

The chain is built from TRBV7-2 and TRBJ2-6; the match to TRBD1 covers 9 bases. The ends lost 4 bases at V and 0 bases at J; junction bases unmatched: 13. The CDR3 loop spans 20 amino acids. Germline CDR1 SGHTA, CDR2 FQGNSA. The CDR3 protein is CASSSPQTGTGTSGANVLTF. Written as DNA, the CDR3 is TGTGCCAGCAGCTCCCCTCAAACCGGGACAGGGACCTCTGGGGCCAACGTCCTGACTTTC.

The V call is TRBV5-1, the J call TRBJ1-6, with D unresolved. The length of the CDR3 is 14 residues. Germline CDR1 and CDR2: SGHRS and YFSETQ. V lost 0 bases and J 7 bases, leaving 8 bases between the germline ends. The CDR3 region has the DNA TGCGCCAGCAGCTTGGAATACTCGAATTCACCCCTCCACTTT. Residues: CASSLEYSNSPLHF.

This clonotype occurred a few times. The J gene is TRBJ1-3, the V gene TRBV4-2, with D hard to call. CDR3 length: 16 residues. With 4 bases removed from V and 1 base from J, the gap between germline ends came to 14 bases. Germline V lookup: CDR1 LGHNA, CDR2 YNFKEQ. CDR3 residues: CASSLGQPDSGNTIYF. CDR3 in DNA: TGTGCCAGCAGCCTGGGCCAGCCGGATTCTGGAAACACCATATATTTT.

This clonotype came up a few times. The chain has TRBV28 and TRBJ2-3; the match to TRBD1 covers 9 bases. V dropped 3 bases and J dropped 4; count of bases not matched to a gene: 20. CDR1 and CDR2 from the germline V gene are MDHEN and SYDVKM. This CDR3 region has 20 residues. The CDR3 region is CASSFKTGGKRRGPADTQYF. CDR3 nucleotide sequence: TGTGCCAGCAGTTTTAAAACAGGGGGCAAGCGGCGGGGCCCGGCAGATACGCAGTATTTT.

CDR3 in amino acids: CSVKGRGEQFF. The CDR3 DNA follows: TGCAGCGTCAAGGGAAGGGGTGAGCAGTTCTTC. This chain links TRBV29-1 with TRBJ2-1; D might be TRBD1 (5 bases). CDR1 SQVTM and CDR2 ANQGSEA come from the germline V gene. The CDR3 is 11 residues long. Between the trimmed V and J ends, which lost 6 bases and 9 bases, there was a span of 12 bases.

The genes are TRBV20-1 and TRBJ2-1; D is undetermined. The V end was cut by 8 bases, the J end by 5 bases, with 13 bases between. Germline-derived CDR1 and CDR2 are DFQATT and SNEGSKA (reference sequence). The CDR3 is 12 residues long. The DNA of the CDR3 is TGCAGTTGGGTGGCGGACCACAATGAGCAGTTCTTC. Translating gives CSWVADHNEQFF.

The rearrangement uses TRBV28 and TRBJ1-2; no clear D. V lost 7 bases and J lost 8, with 14 bases in between. Germline lookup yields CDR1 MDHEN and CDR2 SYDVKM. This CDR3 comprises 12 residues. The CDR3 reads CASISGVRGYTF. Written as DNA, the CDR3 is TGTGCCAGCATTAGCGGGGTTCGAGGCTACACCTTC.

This clonotype was picked up a small number of times. The chain uses TRBV6-2 or TRBV6-3 and TRBJ2-7; TRBD2 agrees at 13 bases. Trimming removed 10 bases from V and 2 bases from J; junction bases left unmatched: 5. Germline CDR1 MNHEY, CDR2 SVGEGT. This CDR3 region has 14 residues. This CDR3 reads CATLAGGPPYEQYF. In DNA, the CDR3 is TGTGCCACACTAGCGGGAGGGCCTCCCTACGAGCAGTACTTC.

The V call is TRBV21-1, the J call TRBJ2-1; the table calls TRBD2, which could not be checked here. The J call is in doubt because the DNA end fits TRBJ2-7 better. TRBV21-1 is flagged as a pseudogene. The CDR3 has 19 amino acids. CDR3 DNA sequence: TGTGCCAGCAGCTCGAGACTAGTAAACCGGAAGGTCTCCTACAATGAGCAGTACTTC. Protein: CASSSRLVNRKVSYNEQYF.

The genes are TRBV18 and TRBJ2-1; tentative D call: TRBD1 (5 bases). V was shortened by 3 bases and J by 0 bases, with 15 bases between the two germline ends. Germline assignment: CDR1 KGHSH and CDR2 LQKENI. The CDR3 runs 17 residues. For the CDR3, the DNA is TGTGCCAGCTCACCCCTAGGGGTGTTTAGCTCCTACAATGAGCAGTTCTTC. Encoded protein: CASSPLGVFSSYNEQFF. The entire variable domain, with the rest obtained from reference TRBV18 and TRBJ2-1, is as follows: NAGVMQNPRHLVRRRGQEARLRCSPMKGHSHVYWYRQLPEEGLKFMVYLQKENIIDESGMPKERFSAEFPKEGPSILRIQQVVRGDSAAYFCASSPLGVFSSYNEQFFGPGTRLTVL.

The chain is built from TRBV20-1 and TRBJ2-5; D tentatively reads TRBD1 or TRBD2 (5 bases each). Germline CDR1 reads DFQATT; CDR2 reads SNEGSKA (reference sequence). Deletions cut 6 bases from V and 0 bases from J, with 11 bases between. This CDR3 has 13 amino acids. The CDR3 bases are TGCAGTGCCCAGGGACCGTACCAAGAGACCCAGTACTTC. It is translated as CSAQGPYQETQYF.

CDR3 sequence reads: CSARDVRLGSYNEQYF. CDR3 nucleotides: TGCAGTGCTAGAGATGTCCGACTGGGCTCCTACAATGAGCAGTACTTC. The chain has TRBV20-1 and TRBJ2-1; no clear D gene. Near its end, the DNA agrees better with TRBJ2-7, so the J call may be wrong. The CDR3 covers 16 residues. In germline, CDR1 is DFQATT, CDR2 SNEGSKA (reference sequence).

This chain connects TRBV20-1 to TRBJ2-1, with D uncertain. Per the germline V gene, CDR1 is DFQATT and CDR2 is SNEGSKA (reference sequence). The V and J ends lost 0 bases and 3 bases respectively, with 12 bases between them. The CDR3 sequence is 15 residues long. The CDR3, as DNA: TGCAGTGCTAGAGACCCCCAGCTCCTCTACAATGAGCAGTTCTTC. Translating gives CSARDPQLLYNEQFF.

The V and J genes are TRBV5-1 and TRBJ2-5; D unresolved. The assigned J gene may be wrong: the sequence end matches TRBJ2-7 better. This CDR3 is 15 amino acids long. Per the germline V gene, CDR1 is SGHRS and CDR2 is YFSETQ. The CDR3 sequence: CASSSKEPGTGEQYF. Written as DNA, the CDR3 is TGCGCCAGCAGCTCTAAGGAACCCGGAACGGGCGAGCAGTACTTC.

This chain joins TRBV29-1 and TRBJ1-1; TRBD1 might be the D (5 bases). Germline CDR1 SQVTM, CDR2 ANQGSEA. The CDR3 covers 12 residues. Trimming cost V 7 bases and J 3 bases, with 12 bases left between them. CDR3 coding DNA: TGCAGCGGCAGGGTCCAGGACACTGAAGCTTTCTTT. It specifies CSGRVQDTEAFF.

Details on this clonotype: Compared with germline, one end of the junction differs, possibly owing to a read error. This chain connects TRBV6-2 or TRBV6-3 to TRBJ2-2; D remains unclear. Germline V CDR1 and CDR2: MNHEY, SVGEGT. CDR3 size: 15 residues. The CDR3 nucleotides read TGTGCCACAACCCGTACCGTGTCTAACAACGGGGAGCTGTTTTTT. Amino acid sequence: CATTRTVSNNGELFF.

As to this clonotype: Germline and junction disagree at one end, which may indicate a read error. The gene calls are TRBV12-3 or TRBV12-4 and TRBJ2-3; perhaps TRBD2 as D (5 bases). This CDR3 has 16 residues. The CDR3 loop reads CASRLGGDGSTDTQYF. The CDR3 region has the DNA TGTGCCAGCAGATTAGGAGGTGACGGGAGCACAGATACGCAGTATTTT.

J is TRBJ2-5 and V is TRBV4-2; D possibly uses TRBD1 or TRBD2 (6 bases each). This CDR3 is 20 amino acids long. Germline V lookup: CDR1 LGHNA, CDR2 YNFKEQ. V was clipped by 0 bases and J by 1 base, with 24 bases between them. In DNA form, the CDR3 reads TGTGCCAGCAGCCAAGATGGGGGGCCTACTAGATTGTACGGCCAAGAGACCCAGTACTTC. It translates to CASSQDGGPTRLYGQETQYF.

V gene TRBV6-2 or TRBV6-3 combines with J gene TRBJ2-1; 7 nucleotides agree with TRBD1. This CDR3 contains 15 residues. Germline V gene sequence: CDR1 MNHEY, CDR2 SVGEGT. J lost 8 bases, V lost 10 bases, and 17 bases had no gene match. DNA for the CDR3: TGTGCCACCCTAATGTTCCGGGACAGTAGCCATGAGCAGTTCTTC. The encoded protein is CATLMFRDSSHEQFF.

The gene calls are TRBV20-1 and TRBJ2-7; 7 nucleotides line up with TRBD2. The CDR3 spans 15 residues. V dropped 1 base and J dropped 0; count of bases not matched to a gene: 6. Germline CDR1 and CDR2: DFQATT and SNEGSKA (reference sequence). CDR3 in amino acids: CSARGLALPSYEQYF. The CDR3, as DNA: TGCAGTGCTAGAGGACTAGCCCTCCCCTCCTACGAGCAGTACTTC.

The chain links TRBV7-9 to TRBJ1-4, with D tentatively TRBD1 (5 bases). This CDR3 has 14 residues. Germline lookup yields CDR1 SEHNR and CDR2 FQNEAQ (reference sequence). V dropped 7 bases and J dropped 2 bases, with 11 bases sitting between them. CDR3 amino acids: CASNGDGTNEKLFF. The CDR3, as DNA: TGTGCCAGCAACGGGGACGGGACTAATGAAAAACTGTTTTTT.

The genes are TRBV6-2 or TRBV6-3 and TRBJ2-7; 7 nucleotides agree with TRBD2. Germline trimming cut 4 bases from V and 2 bases from J; bases unmatched to any gene: 17. Germline CDR1 and CDR2: MNHEY and SVGEGT. CDR3 size: 18 residues. CDR3 bases: TGTGCCAGCAGTTTCGTCGGTAGGGCGGGGGAGCCCCCCTACGAGCAGTACTTC. It codes for CASSFVGRAGEPPYEQYF.

This sequence joins TRBV7-9 and TRBJ1-1; D uncertain. The CDR3 sequence is 13 residues long. Germline V gives CDR1 SEHNR, CDR2 FQNEAQ (reference sequence). Trimming removed 7 bases from V and 4 bases from J, with 13 bases in between. The CDR3 DNA reads TGTGCCAGCACGAAAACAAAGGCCACTGAAGCTTTCTTT. It specifies CASTKTKATEAFF.

This sequence joins TRBV12-3 or TRBV12-4 and TRBJ1-2; D ambiguous. V was cut by 6 bases and J by 7 bases, with 15 bases left in between. CDR3 length: 13 amino acids. CDR3 amino acids: CASREPRLSGYTF. In nucleotides, the CDR3 is TGTGCCAGCAGGGAACCTCGTTTGAGTGGCTACACCTTC.

About this clonotype itself: A much larger clone sits a single nucleotide away, making a read error possible. V usage is TRBV10-3 and J usage is TRBJ2-1, with TRBD2 identical over 10 bases. Germline CDR1 is ENHRY and CDR2 is SYGVKD. V lost 0 bases, J lost 10 bases, and 15 bases stayed unmatched. The CDR3 length is 18 residues. This chain's CDR3 is CAISESSTLTSGSYEQFF. The DNA of the CDR3 is TGTGCCATCAGTGAGTCGAGTACCCTGACTAGCGGGTCGTACGAGCAGTTCTTC.